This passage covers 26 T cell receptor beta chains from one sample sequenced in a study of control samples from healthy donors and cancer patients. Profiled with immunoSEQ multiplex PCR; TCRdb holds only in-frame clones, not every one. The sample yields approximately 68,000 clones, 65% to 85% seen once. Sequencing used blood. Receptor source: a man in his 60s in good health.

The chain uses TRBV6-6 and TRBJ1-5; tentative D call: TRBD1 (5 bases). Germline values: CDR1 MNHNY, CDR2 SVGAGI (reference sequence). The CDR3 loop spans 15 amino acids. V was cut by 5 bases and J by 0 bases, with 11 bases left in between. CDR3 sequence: CASSQDSYSNQPQHF. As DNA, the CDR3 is TGTGCCAGCAGTCAAGACAGCTATAGCAATCAGCCCCAGCATTTT.

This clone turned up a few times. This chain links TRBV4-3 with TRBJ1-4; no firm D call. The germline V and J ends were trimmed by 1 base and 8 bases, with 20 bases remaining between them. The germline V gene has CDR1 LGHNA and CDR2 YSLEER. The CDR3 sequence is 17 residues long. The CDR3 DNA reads TGCGCCAGCAGCCAAGCCTGGTCTGCCAGCTTGGGGGAAAAACTGTTTTTT. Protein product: CASSQAWSASLGEKLFF.

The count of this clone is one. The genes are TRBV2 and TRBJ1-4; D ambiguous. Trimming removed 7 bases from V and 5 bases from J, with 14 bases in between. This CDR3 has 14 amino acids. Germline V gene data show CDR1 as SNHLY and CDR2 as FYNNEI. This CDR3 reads CASTGRNANEKLFF. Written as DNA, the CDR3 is TGTGCCAGCACTGGGCGAAACGCGAATGAAAAACTGTTTTTT.

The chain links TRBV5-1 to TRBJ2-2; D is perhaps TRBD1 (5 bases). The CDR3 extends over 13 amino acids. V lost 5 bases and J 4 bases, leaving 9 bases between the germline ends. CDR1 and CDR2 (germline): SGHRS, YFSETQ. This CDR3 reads CASRDTTTGELFF. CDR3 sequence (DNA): TGCGCCAGCAGGGACACCACCACCGGGGAGCTGTTTTTT.

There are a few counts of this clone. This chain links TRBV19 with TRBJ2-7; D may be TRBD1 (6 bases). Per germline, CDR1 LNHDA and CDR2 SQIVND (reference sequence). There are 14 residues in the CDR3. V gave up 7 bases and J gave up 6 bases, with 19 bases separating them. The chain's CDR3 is CASTPPPGATEQYF. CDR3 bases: TGTGCCAGTACCCCCCCACCAGGGGCTACCGAGCAGTACTTC.

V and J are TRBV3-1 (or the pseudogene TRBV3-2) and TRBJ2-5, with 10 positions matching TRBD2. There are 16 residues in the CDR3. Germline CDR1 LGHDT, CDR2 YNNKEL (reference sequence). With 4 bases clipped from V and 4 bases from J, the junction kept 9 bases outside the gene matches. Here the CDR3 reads CASSLKQREGRETQYF. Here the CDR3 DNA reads TGTGCCAGCAGCCTGAAGCAGCGGGAGGGCCGAGAGACCCAGTACTTC.

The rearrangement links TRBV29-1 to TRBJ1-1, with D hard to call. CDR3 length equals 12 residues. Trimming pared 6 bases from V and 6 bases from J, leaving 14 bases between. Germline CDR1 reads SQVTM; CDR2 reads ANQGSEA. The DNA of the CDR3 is TGCAGCGTCGAGGACGGCATCGCTGAAGCTTTCTTT. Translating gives CSVEDGIAEAFF.

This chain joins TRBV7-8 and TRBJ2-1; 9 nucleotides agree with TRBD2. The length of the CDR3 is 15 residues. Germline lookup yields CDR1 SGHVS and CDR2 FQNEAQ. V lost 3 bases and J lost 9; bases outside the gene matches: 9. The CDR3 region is CASSLVLAGSGEQFF. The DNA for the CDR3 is TGTGCCAGCAGCTTGGTGCTAGCGGGATCGGGTGAGCAGTTCTTC.

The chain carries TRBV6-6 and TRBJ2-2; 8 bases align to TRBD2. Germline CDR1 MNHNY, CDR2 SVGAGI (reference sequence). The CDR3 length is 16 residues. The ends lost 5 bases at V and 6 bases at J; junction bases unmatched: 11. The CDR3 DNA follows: TGTGCCAGCAGTGGGCAGAGCGGGAGTTTATCCGGGGAGCTGTTTTTT. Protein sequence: CASSGQSGSLSGELFF.

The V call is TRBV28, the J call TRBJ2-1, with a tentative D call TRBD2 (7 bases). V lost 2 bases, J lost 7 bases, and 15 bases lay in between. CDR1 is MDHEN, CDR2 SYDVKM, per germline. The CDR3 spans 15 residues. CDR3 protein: CASSLLWGRGNEQFF. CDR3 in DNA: TGTGCCAGCAGTTTACTTTGGGGGAGGGGGAATGAGCAGTTCTTC.

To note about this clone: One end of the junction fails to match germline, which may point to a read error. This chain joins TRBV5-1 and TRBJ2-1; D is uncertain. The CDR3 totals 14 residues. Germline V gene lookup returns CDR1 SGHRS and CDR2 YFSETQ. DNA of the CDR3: TGCGCCAGCAGCCGGGCCAGCTCCAACAATGAGCAGTTCTTC. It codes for CASSRASSNNEQFF.

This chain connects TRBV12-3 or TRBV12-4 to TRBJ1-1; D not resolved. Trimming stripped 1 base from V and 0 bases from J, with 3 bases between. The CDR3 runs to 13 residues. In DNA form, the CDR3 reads TGTGCCAGCAGTTTAGTGCTGAACACTGAAGCTTTCTTT. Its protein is CASSLVLNTEAFF.

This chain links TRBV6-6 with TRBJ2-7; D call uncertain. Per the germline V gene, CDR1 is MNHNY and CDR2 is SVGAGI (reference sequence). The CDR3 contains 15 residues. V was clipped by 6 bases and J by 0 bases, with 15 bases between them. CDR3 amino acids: CASSKESANSYEQYF. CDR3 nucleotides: TGTGCCAGCAGCAAAGAGTCAGCGAACTCCTACGAGCAGTACTTC.

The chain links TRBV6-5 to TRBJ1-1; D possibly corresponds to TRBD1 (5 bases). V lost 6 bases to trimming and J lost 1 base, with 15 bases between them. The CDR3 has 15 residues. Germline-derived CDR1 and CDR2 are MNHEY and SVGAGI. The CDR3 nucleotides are TGTGCCAGCAGCCTTCAGGGCGGGACGAACACTGAAGCTTTCTTT. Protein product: CASSLQGGTNTEAFF.

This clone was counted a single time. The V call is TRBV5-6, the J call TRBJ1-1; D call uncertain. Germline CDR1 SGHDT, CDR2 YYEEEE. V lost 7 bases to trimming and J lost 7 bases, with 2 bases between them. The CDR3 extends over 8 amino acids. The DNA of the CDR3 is TGTGCCAGCCTTGAAGCTTTCTTT. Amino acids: CASLEAFF.

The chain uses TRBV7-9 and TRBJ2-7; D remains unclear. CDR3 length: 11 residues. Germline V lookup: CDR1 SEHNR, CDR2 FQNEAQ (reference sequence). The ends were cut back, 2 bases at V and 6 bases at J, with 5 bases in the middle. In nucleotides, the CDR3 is TGTGCCAGCAGCTTAACCACCGAGCAGTACTTC. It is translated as CASSLTTEQYF.

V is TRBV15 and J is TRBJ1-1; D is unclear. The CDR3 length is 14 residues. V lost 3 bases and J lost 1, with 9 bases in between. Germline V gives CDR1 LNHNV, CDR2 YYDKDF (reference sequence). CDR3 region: CATSSPDKNTEAFF. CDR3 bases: TGTGCCACCAGCAGCCCTGACAAGAACACTGAAGCTTTCTTT.

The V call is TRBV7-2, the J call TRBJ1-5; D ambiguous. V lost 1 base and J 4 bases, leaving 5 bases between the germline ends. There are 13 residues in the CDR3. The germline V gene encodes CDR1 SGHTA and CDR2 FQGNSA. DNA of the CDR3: TGTGCCAGCAGCTTAGACAGAAATCAGCCCCAGCATTTT. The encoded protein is CASSLDRNQPQHF.

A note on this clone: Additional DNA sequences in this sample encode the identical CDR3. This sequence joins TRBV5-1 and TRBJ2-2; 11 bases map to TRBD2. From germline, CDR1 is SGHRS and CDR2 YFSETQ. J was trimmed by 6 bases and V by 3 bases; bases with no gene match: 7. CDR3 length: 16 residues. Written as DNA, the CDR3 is TGCGCCAGCAGCTACACTAGCGGGAGTTCCGCCGGGGAGCTGTTTTTT. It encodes CASSYTSGSSAGELFF.

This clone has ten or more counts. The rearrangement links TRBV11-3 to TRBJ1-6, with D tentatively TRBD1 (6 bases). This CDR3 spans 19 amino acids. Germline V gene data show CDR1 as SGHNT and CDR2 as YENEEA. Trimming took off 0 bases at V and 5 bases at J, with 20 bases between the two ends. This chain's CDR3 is CASSLDRTTRGANNSPLHF. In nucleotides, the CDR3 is TGTGCCAGCAGCTTAGACCGAACGACCAGGGGCGCAAATAATTCACCCCTCCACTTT.

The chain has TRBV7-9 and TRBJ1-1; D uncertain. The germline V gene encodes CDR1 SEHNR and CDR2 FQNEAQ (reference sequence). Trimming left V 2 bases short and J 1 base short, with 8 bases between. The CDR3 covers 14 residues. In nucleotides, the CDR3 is TGTGCCAGCAGCTTAACAATCTCGAACACTGAAGCTTTCTTT. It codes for CASSLTISNTEAFF.

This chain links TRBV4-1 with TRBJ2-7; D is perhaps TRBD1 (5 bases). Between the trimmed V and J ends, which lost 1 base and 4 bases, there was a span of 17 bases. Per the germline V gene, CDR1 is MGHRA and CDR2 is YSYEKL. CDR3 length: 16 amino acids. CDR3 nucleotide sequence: TGCGCCAGCAGCCAAGTTTTCCAGGGTTATGGATACGAGCAGTACTTC. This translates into CASSQVFQGYGYEQYF.

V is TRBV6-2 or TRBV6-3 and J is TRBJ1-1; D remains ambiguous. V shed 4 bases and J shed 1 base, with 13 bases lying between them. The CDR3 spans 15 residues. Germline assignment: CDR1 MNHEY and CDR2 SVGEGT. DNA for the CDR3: TGTGCCAGCAGTTTAACCTTGACGGGGAACACTGAAGCTTTCTTT. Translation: CASSLTLTGNTEAFF.

The CDR3 DNA sequence: TGTGCCAGCAGCCTGGGGGTCACTGAAGCTTTCTTT. This translates into CASSLGVTEAFF. The chain has TRBV5-4 and TRBJ1-1; weak D call: TRBD1 (5 bases). The ends were cut back, 4 bases at V and 4 bases at J, with 8 bases in the middle. This CDR3 is 12 amino acids long. Germline-derived CDR1 and CDR2 are SGHNT and YYREEE (reference sequence).

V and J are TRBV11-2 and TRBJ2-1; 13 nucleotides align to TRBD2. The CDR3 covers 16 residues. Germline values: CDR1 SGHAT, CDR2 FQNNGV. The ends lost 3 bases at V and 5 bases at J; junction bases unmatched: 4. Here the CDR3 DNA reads TGTGCCAGCAGCTTGACTAGCGGGAGGTCCCACAATGAGCAGTTCTTC. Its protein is CASSLTSGRSHNEQFF.

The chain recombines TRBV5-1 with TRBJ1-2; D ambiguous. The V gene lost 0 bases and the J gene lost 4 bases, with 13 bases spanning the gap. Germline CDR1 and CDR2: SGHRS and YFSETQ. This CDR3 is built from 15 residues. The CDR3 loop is CASSLAIQPTYGYTF. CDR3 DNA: TGCGCCAGCAGCTTGGCCATCCAGCCGACCTATGGCTACACCTTC.